Below are 21 T cell receptor beta chains sequenced from a single sample in a study of shared clonotypes between healthy human individuals (dated by TCRdb to about 2020). The library was produced with the immunoSEQ multiplex PCR assay. The clones in this table, taken by TCRdb from immuneACCESS, are in-frame only. Not every clone is retained; where verified, under half of the shortfall comes from an unresolved V gene, and the cause of the rest is unknown. This sample has a few million clones in its table, and approximately 95% of those were observed once. The ten largest make up roughly 0.36% of the sample. The sequenced material came from naive CD4+ T cells from PBMCs. The cell subset or site label, as the study defines it: CD45RA+ positively selected. All receptors come from a man between 18 and 29 years old in good health. Some clones in this sample may be carry-over from other donors' samples.

This chain connects TRBV29-1 to TRBJ2-7, with D tentatively TRBD2 (5 bases). CDR1 and CDR2 from the germline V gene are SQVTM and ANQGSEA. The CDR3 contains 14 residues. V was trimmed by 6 bases and J by 5 bases, leaving 20 bases between them. The CDR3 loop reads CSVLDSHYRDEQYF. The CDR3 region has the DNA TGCAGCGTCCTGGACTCGCATTATCGAGACGAGCAGTACTTC.

V is TRBV5-1 and J is TRBJ1-1, with D possibly TRBD1 on 5 matching bases. CDR1 is SGHRS, CDR2 YFSETQ, per germline. V lost 3 bases and J 1 base, leaving 13 bases between the germline ends. CDR3 length: 15 amino acids. CDR3 region: CASSWAGTGNTEAFF. The CDR3, as DNA: TGCGCCAGCAGCTGGGCCGGGACGGGGAACACTGAAGCTTTCTTT.

This rearrangement joins TRBV5-1 to TRBJ2-1, with TRBD2 matching over 7 bases. With 2 bases clipped from V and 6 bases from J, the junction kept 5 bases outside the gene matches. The germline CDR1 and CDR2 sequences are SGHRS and YFSETQ. This CDR3 is built from 14 residues. The CDR3 DNA sequence: TGCGCCAGCAGCTTCCGACTAGCTCGCAATGAGCAGTTCTTC. This translates into CASSFRLARNEQFF.

The chain recombines TRBV11-3 with TRBJ2-5; D call uncertain. CDR1 is SGHNT and CDR2 is YENEEA in the germline V gene. V gave up 4 bases and J gave up 4 bases, with 4 bases separating them. CDR3 size: 11 residues. CDR3 DNA: TGTGCCAGCAGCTCTTCAGAGACCCAGTACTTC. It translates to CASSSSETQYF.

As DNA, the CDR3 is TGTGCCAGCTCACCACTCTTGGGACAGGGGCAATCTAACTATGGCTACACCTTC. This encodes CASSPLLGQGQSNYGYTF. J is TRBJ1-2 and V is TRBV18; 10 nucleotides match TRBD1. After removal of 1 base from V and 0 bases from J, the junction contained 8 bases not matched to a gene. The CDR3 is 18 amino acids. Germline V gene sequence: CDR1 KGHSH, CDR2 LQKENI.

This rearrangement joins TRBV30 to TRBJ2-5; 11 bases line up with TRBD2. V was clipped by 0 bases and J by 2 bases; unmatched bases: 8. The CDR3 sequence is 17 residues long. Germline CDR1 GTSNPN, CDR2 SVGIG (reference sequence). In nucleotides, the CDR3 is TGTGCCTGGAGTGTAGTCCTAGCGGGAGGAATGCAAGAGACCCAGTACTTC. Translation gives CAWSVVLAGGMQETQYF.

The rearrangement joins TRBV2 to TRBJ1-5; weak D call: TRBD1 (6 bases). Between the trimmed V and J ends, which lost 3 bases and 7 bases, there was a span of 13 bases. The CDR3 loop spans 14 amino acids. Germline V lookup: CDR1 SNHLY, CDR2 FYNNEI. This CDR3 reads CASSDRVRGQPQHF. In DNA, the CDR3 is TGTGCCAGCAGTGACAGGGTAAGGGGGCAGCCCCAGCATTTT.

The V gene is TRBV2, the J gene TRBJ2-4, with 8 bases aligning to TRBD2. Germline V gives CDR1 SNHLY, CDR2 FYNNEI. Germline trimming cut 4 bases from V and 4 bases from J; bases unmatched to any gene: 3. The CDR3 covers 14 residues. CDR3 sequence reads: CASSVLAGKNIQYF. The CDR3 bases are TGTGCCAGCAGTGTCTTAGCGGGGAAAAACATTCAGTACTTC.

The chain employs TRBV19 and TRBJ2-7; tentatively, D is TRBD1 (5 bases). The CDR3 runs 13 residues. CDR1 and CDR2 (germline): LNHDA, SQIVND (reference sequence). With 4 bases removed from V and 3 bases from J, the gap between germline ends came to 10 bases. The CDR3 sequence: CASSSSGRYEQYF. Written as DNA, the CDR3 is TGTGCCAGTAGTAGTTCAGGGCGCTACGAGCAGTACTTC.

This rearrangement joins TRBV7-8 to TRBJ2-3; 9 nucleotides agree with TRBD2. With 1 base clipped from V and 1 base from J, the junction kept 6 bases outside the gene matches. There are 17 residues in the CDR3. The V gene's germline CDR1 is SGHVS and CDR2 FQNEAQ. CDR3 residues: CASSLVGASGGTDTQYF. Here the CDR3 DNA reads TGTGCCAGCAGCTTAGTAGGGGCTAGCGGGGGCACAGATACGCAGTATTTT.

The chain has TRBV4-1 and TRBJ2-4; D is uncertain. The length of the CDR3 is 17 residues. The germline V gene has CDR1 MGHRA and CDR2 YSYEKL. With 3 bases removed from V and 0 bases from J, the gap between germline ends came to 15 bases. The CDR3 loop reads CASSQVRPLLAKNIQYF. DNA for the CDR3: TGCGCCAGCAGCCAGGTTAGGCCACTACTAGCCAAAAACATTCAGTACTTC.

The rearrangement links TRBV15 to TRBJ2-3; 7 bases map to TRBD1. The CDR3 totals 13 residues. CDR1 LNHNV and CDR2 YYDKDF come from the germline V gene (reference sequence). J was trimmed by 5 bases and V by 2 bases; bases with no gene match: 1. The CDR3 DNA sequence: TGTGCCACCAGCAGACGACAGGGAGATACGCAGTATTTT. Its protein product is CATSRRQGDTQYF. Full variable domain (outside the CDR3, taken from reference TRBV15 and TRBJ2-3): DAMVIQNPRYQVTQFGKPVTLSCSQTLNHNVMYWYQQKSSQAPKLLFHYYDKDFNNEADTPDNFQSRRPNTSFCFLDIRSPGLGDTAMYLCATSRRQGDTQYFGPGTRLTVL.

This clone occurred a few times. The chain carries TRBV2 and TRBJ1-1; tentative D call: TRBD1 (6 bases). The CDR3 runs to 14 residues. The V gene's germline CDR1 is SNHLY and CDR2 FYNNEI. V gave up 6 bases and J gave up 7 bases, with 18 bases separating them. CDR3 DNA sequence: TGTGCCAGCAGGATTACGGACAGACAAAATGAAGCTTTCTTT. This codes for CASRITDRQNEAFF.

CDR3 DNA: TGTGCCAGTACCGGACAGGCTAACACCGGGGAGCTGTTTTTT. Its translation: CASTGQANTGELFF. The chain combines TRBV19 with TRBJ2-2, with TRBD1 matching over 7 bases. V gave up 7 bases and J gave up 2 bases; unmatched junction bases: 4. The germline V gene has CDR1 LNHDA and CDR2 SQIVND (reference sequence). The CDR3 length is 14 residues. The variable domain in full, with the rest retrieved from reference TRBV19 and TRBJ2-2, is DGGITQSPKYLFRKEGQNVTLSCEQNLNHDAMYWYRQDPGQGLRLIYYSQIVNDFQKGDIAEGYSVSREKKESFPLTVTSAQKNPTAFYLCASTGQANTGELFFGEGSRLTVL.

V usage is TRBV15 and J usage is TRBJ1-1; no clear D gene. Trimming pared 1 base from V and 0 bases from J, leaving 9 bases between. Per the germline V gene, CDR1 is LNHNV and CDR2 is YYDKDF (reference sequence). The CDR3 length is 15 residues. CDR3 nucleotide sequence: TGTGCCACCAGCAGAGTCGGGAACTTGAACACTGAAGCTTTCTTT. It is translated as CATSRVGNLNTEAFF.

The V call is TRBV5-6, the J call TRBJ1-2; D is ambiguous. The V and J ends lost 0 bases and 4 bases respectively, with 13 bases between them. The germline CDR1 and CDR2 sequences are SGHDT and YYEEEE. The CDR3 extends over 15 amino acids. CDR3 sequence: CASSLAPGRVYGYTF. The CDR3 bases are TGTGCCAGCAGCTTGGCCCCCGGACGGGTCTATGGCTACACCTTC.

The genes are TRBV7-2 and TRBJ2-1; D may be TRBD1 (6 bases). Trimming shortened V by 6 bases and J by 1 base, and 13 bases separated the two germline ends. CDR1 is SGHTA, CDR2 FQGNSA, per germline. CDR3 length: 15 amino acids. CDR3 protein: CASSPGQTSYNEQFF. The CDR3 nucleotides read TGTGCCAGCAGTCCAGGACAGACATCCTACAATGAGCAGTTCTTC.

The chain has TRBV19 and TRBJ2-1; 10 bases fit TRBD1. The CDR3 extends over 15 amino acids. CDR1 and CDR2 from the germline V gene are LNHDA and SQIVND (reference sequence). Germline trimming cut 5 bases from V and 8 bases from J; bases unmatched to any gene: 9. The CDR3 DNA reads as TGTGCCAGTAGTGAGGCGGGACAGGGGCGGTATGAGCAGTTCTTC. Translated: CASSEAGQGRYEQFF.

The chain combines TRBV5-6 with TRBJ1-3; no definite D call. CDR1 is SGHDT and CDR2 is YYEEEE in the germline V gene. Trimming stripped 1 base from V and 0 bases from J, with 8 bases between. The length of the CDR3 is 15 residues. Here the CDR3 DNA reads TGTGCCAGCAGCTTGATAGAAGCCTCTGGAAACACCATATATTTT. It codes for CASSLIEASGNTIYF.

To note about this clone: Distinct nucleotide sequences in the sample also encode this CDR3. The J gene is TRBJ2-7, the V gene TRBV7-8; 9 nucleotides line up with TRBD2. V was clipped by 3 bases and J by 2 bases; unmatched bases: 2. This CDR3 spans 14 amino acids. From germline, CDR1 is SGHVS and CDR2 FQNEAQ. For the CDR3, the DNA is TGTGCCAGCAGCTTCGGCGGGAGGGCCTACGAGCAGTACTTC. It encodes CASSFGGRAYEQYF.

The J gene is TRBJ2-1, the V gene TRBV6-5, with a weak D call TRBD2 (6 bases). Germline values: CDR1 MNHEY, CDR2 SVGAGI. V lost 4 bases, J lost 4 bases, and 14 bases lay in between. There are 15 residues in the CDR3. DNA of the CDR3: TGTGCCAGCAGTTTAGCGGCTACCAAATACAATGAGCAGTTCTTC. It is translated as CASSLAATKYNEQFF.